Shown below are 6 T cell receptor beta chains from a single sample sequenced in a study of blood T cell repertoires in COVID-19. Sequencing was performed with immunoSEQ multiplex PCR; in TCRdb, only in-frame clones are kept and a portion is missing. This sample has roughly 200,000 clones, with approximately 83% found just once. The sequenced sample was peripheral blood. The receptors stem from a woman aged 40-49 years with COVID-19, enrolled during active disease.

As DNA, the CDR3 is TGTGCCAGCAGTGGAAGAACAGGCGATCAGCCCCAGCATTTT. This codes for CASSGRTGDQPQHF. V is TRBV2 and J is TRBJ1-5; possible D gene TRBD1, 5 bases. Germline CDR1 reads SNHLY; CDR2 reads FYNNEI. The CDR3 is made up of 14 amino acids. Trimming removed 4 bases at V and 5 bases at J, with 12 bases between.

The rearrangement uses TRBV5-8 and TRBJ2-1, with TRBD2 identical over 10 bases. The CDR3 contains 15 residues. V lost 4 bases to trimming and J lost 8 bases; unmatched junction nucleotides: 9. Germline V gene lookup returns CDR1 SGHTS and CDR2 YDEGEE. The CDR3 loop is CASSPGTSVRDEQFF. The CDR3 DNA follows: TGTGCCAGCAGCCCCGGGACTAGCGTCCGGGATGAGCAGTTCTTC. The whole variable domain, filled in from reference TRBV5-8 and TRBJ2-1, reads EAGVTQSPTHLIKTRGQQATLRCSPISGHTSVYWYQQALGLGLQFLLWYDEGEERNRGNFPPRFSGRQFPNYSSELNVNALELEDSALYLCASSPGTSVRDEQFFGPGTRLTVL.

The V gene is TRBV18, the J gene TRBJ1-2; 9 bases fit TRBD1. The germline gives CDR1 KGHSH, CDR2 LQKENI. The CDR3 length is 13 residues. The V gene end was trimmed by 5 bases and the J gene end by 6 bases; junction bases not matched to a gene: 4. Here the CDR3 reads CASSSRQGDGYTF. Here the CDR3 DNA reads TGTGCCAGCTCATCTAGACAGGGGGATGGCTACACCTTC.

This rearrangement joins TRBV7-3 to TRBJ2-2; a possible D gene is TRBD1 (6 bases). V was trimmed by 3 bases and J by 5 bases, leaving 7 bases between them. CDR1 SGHTA and CDR2 FQGTGA come from the germline V gene. There are 13 residues in the CDR3. The CDR3 DNA sequence: TGTGCCAGCAGCTTCGGGACAACCGGGGAGCTGTTTTTT. Its translation is CASSFGTTGELFF.

The chain employs TRBV5-1 and TRBJ2-1; maybe TRBD2 (5 bases). The V and J ends lost 1 base and 6 bases respectively, with 14 bases between them. The CDR3 consists of 15 residues. CDR1 and CDR2 from the germline V gene are SGHRS and YFSETQ. The CDR3 region is CASSLLARPLNEQFF. As DNA, the CDR3 is TGCGCCAGCAGCTTGCTAGCCCGTCCCCTCAATGAGCAGTTCTTC.

The chain uses TRBV19 and TRBJ2-7; possibly TRBD1 for D (5 bases). The V end lost 6 bases, the J end lost 0 bases, and 6 bases lay between the germline ends. Per germline, CDR1 LNHDA and CDR2 SQIVND (reference sequence). This CDR3 is 12 amino acids long. The CDR3 DNA is TGTGCCAGTAGCGACAGCTCCTACGAGCAGTACTTC. Amino acids: CASSDSSYEQYF.